One and the same sample provided the 31 T cell receptor beta chains below, sequenced in a study of OX40 agonist ivuxolimab in advanced cancers. TCRdb's table, derived via immunoSEQ multiplex PCR, lists solely in-frame clones and lacks some. The sample lists tens of thousands of clones; 75% to 95% were seen once. The sequencing here drew on CD4+ or CD8+ T cells sorted from blood, taken in a trial of the OX40 agonist ivuxolimab. The receptors stem from an adult with an advanced solid tumor such as melanoma, head and neck, liver or kidney cancer.

This clone has a single count. V is TRBV7-9 and J is TRBJ2-7; TRBD1 might be the D (5 bases). V was pared by 5 bases and J by 3 bases, with 14 bases between. This CDR3 contains 14 residues. Looked up from germline, CDR1 is SEHNR and CDR2 is FQNEAQ (reference sequence). CDR3 in DNA: TGTGCCAGCAGCCATATAGACAGTTACTACGAGCAGTACTTC. It encodes CASSHIDSYYEQYF.

This CDR3 is CASSLEGGGEAFF. In DNA, the CDR3 is TGCGCCAGCAGCTTGGAGGGGGGAGGTGAAGCTTTCTTT. V is TRBV5-1 and J is TRBJ1-1, with D possibly matching TRBD1 (6 bases). The germline V gene encodes CDR1 SGHRS and CDR2 YFSETQ. The CDR3 spans 13 residues. V lost 0 bases, J lost 7 bases, and 10 bases lay in between.

The chain is built from TRBV5-6 and TRBJ2-5; 12 bases align to TRBD2. Germline V CDR1 and CDR2: SGHDT, YYEEEE. V was clipped by 3 bases and J by 4 bases; unmatched bases: 7. The CDR3 length is 16 residues. As DNA, the CDR3 is TGTGCCAGCAGCTCGGGACTAGCGGGCCTTGGAGAGACCCAGTACTTC. It yields the protein CASSSGLAGLGETQYF.

J is TRBJ2-7 and V is TRBV5-1; a possible D gene is TRBD2 (6 bases). CDR1 SGHRS and CDR2 YFSETQ come from the germline V gene. This CDR3 has 15 amino acids. Trimming took 0 bases from V and 4 from J, leaving 14 bases between them. For the CDR3, the DNA is TGCGCCAGCAGCTTGGCCGACGGGAGTGGATACGAGCAGTACTTC. This codes for CASSLADGSGYEQYF.

This chain uses TRBV19 with TRBJ2-1, with 9 bases lining up with TRBD2. Looked up from germline, CDR1 is LNHDA and CDR2 is SQIVND (reference sequence). This CDR3 comprises 15 residues. J gave up 5 bases and V 2 bases, and 4 bases lay outside the gene matches. The CDR3 here is CASSIQGGRDNEQFF. Here the CDR3 DNA reads TGTGCCAGTAGTATACAAGGCGGGAGGGACAATGAGCAGTTCTTC.

The chain uses TRBV6-5 and TRBJ1-1; TRBD1 might be the D (6 bases). The CDR3 runs 15 residues. V was cut by 0 bases and J by 2 bases, with 10 bases left in between. CDR1 is MNHEY and CDR2 is SVGAGI in the germline V gene. The CDR3 is CASSYSTRGNTEAFF. In nucleotides, the CDR3 is TGTGCCAGCAGTTACTCGACCAGGGGAAACACTGAAGCTTTCTTT.

The rearrangement joins TRBV20-1 to TRBJ2-5, with unresolved D. Trimming removed 1 base from V and 5 bases from J, with 5 bases in between. Germline V gene data show CDR1 as DFQATT and CDR2 as SNEGSKA (reference sequence). This CDR3 comprises 11 residues. CDR3 sequence: CSARVIETQYF. CDR3 nucleotides: TGCAGTGCTAGAGTAATCGAGACCCAGTACTTC.

This sequence joins TRBV2 and TRBJ2-5, with D uncertain. Trimming took 3 bases from V and 0 from J, leaving 8 bases between them. Germline V gene sequence: CDR1 SNHLY, CDR2 FYNNEI. The CDR3 sequence is 14 residues long. CDR3 sequence (DNA): TGTGCCAGCAGTGATACCCCGTACCAAGAGACCCAGTACTTC. Protein: CASSDTPYQETQYF.

The chain employs TRBV7-2 and TRBJ2-3; D gene unclear. CDR3 length equals 13 residues. The germline V gene has CDR1 SGHTA and CDR2 FQGNSA. V was clipped by 1 base and J by 4 bases, with 6 bases between them. The CDR3 bases are TGTGCCAGCAGCTTAGGGTGGTCAGATACGCAGTATTTT. Its translation: CASSLGWSDTQYF.

V gene TRBV6-1 combines with J gene TRBJ2-5; 10 nucleotides match TRBD2. Germline V lookup: CDR1 MNHNS, CDR2 SASEGT. The CDR3 has 16 residues. With 4 bases clipped from V and 4 bases from J, the junction kept 9 bases outside the gene matches. The CDR3 region has the DNA TGTGCCAGCAGTGGCCTAGCGGGAGTTGGGGCAGAGACCCAGTACTTC. Amino acids: CASSGLAGVGAETQYF.

The chain couples TRBV27 to TRBJ1-2; no reliable D call. The V end was cut by 8 bases, the J end by 5 bases, with 18 bases between. This CDR3 is built from 14 residues. CDR1 and CDR2 from the germline V gene are MNHEY and SMNVEV (reference sequence). CDR3 coding DNA: TGTGCCAGCGCCCCTTCGGACGGTGCTTATGGCTACACCTTC. Amino acid sequence: CASAPSDGAYGYTF.

The V and J genes are TRBV2 and TRBJ2-1, with D hard to call. This CDR3 contains 14 residues. Germline V gives CDR1 SNHLY, CDR2 FYNNEI. V lost 6 bases to trimming and J lost 0 bases, with 9 bases between them. DNA for the CDR3: TGTGCCAGCAGCTTCCGCAGCTCCTACAATGAGCAGTTCTTC. Residues: CASSFRSSYNEQFF.

This clone was counted a few times. This rearrangement joins TRBV28 to TRBJ1-5; D not certain. The CDR3 runs 12 residues. V was clipped by 4 bases and J by 0 bases, with 1 base between them. Germline CDR1 is MDHEN and CDR2 is SYDVKM. The CDR3 region has the DNA TGTGCCAGCAGTTATAGCAATCAGCCCCAGCATTTT. Protein sequence: CASSYSNQPQHF.

This chain links TRBV19 with TRBJ2-3, with 11 bases that match TRBD1. CDR3 length: 15 amino acids. Germline CDR1 reads LNHDA; CDR2 reads SQIVND (reference sequence). V shed 5 bases and J 5 bases; nucleotides not matched to a gene: 6. The CDR3 loop is CASSPDRGLGDTQYF. CDR3 bases: TGTGCCAGTAGTCCGGACAGGGGGCTAGGAGATACGCAGTATTTT. The full variable domain, with the rest looked up from reference TRBV19 and TRBJ2-3, is DGGITQSPKYLFRKEGQNVTLSCEQNLNHDAMYWYRQDPGQGLRLIYYSQIVNDFQKGDIAEGYSVSREKKESFPLTVTSAQKNPTAFYLCASSPDRGLGDTQYFGPGTRLTVL.

The chain couples TRBV28 to TRBJ2-7, with TRBD1 matching over 9 bases. With V trimmed by 2 bases and J by 3 bases, 11 bases remained unmatched. CDR3 size: 17 residues. The germline CDR1 and CDR2 sequences are MDHEN and SYDVKM. The CDR3 nucleotides read TGTGCCAGCAGTTTAACGCCCGGACAGGGGCGGCTCTACGAGCAGTACTTC. Protein sequence: CASSLTPGQGRLYEQYF. The full variable domain, with the rest looked up from reference TRBV28 and TRBJ2-7, is DVKVTQSSRYLVKRTGEKVFLECVQDMDHENMFWYRQDPGLGLRLIYFSYDVKMKEKGDIPEGYSVSREKKERFSLILESASTNQTSMYLCASSLTPGQGRLYEQYFGPGTRLTVT.

The chain has TRBV6-6 and TRBJ2-7; D gene uncertain. Germline V CDR1 and CDR2: MNHNY, SVGAGI (reference sequence). The CDR3 totals 10 residues. Trimming removed 8 bases from V and 7 bases from J, with 9 bases in between. CDR3 DNA: TGTGCCAGCGGGGTACGGGAGCAGTACTTC. Its translation: CASGVREQYF.

J is TRBJ2-1 and V is TRBV6-5; TRBD2 aligns across 7 bases. Germline assignment: CDR1 MNHEY and CDR2 SVGAGI. This CDR3 contains 14 residues. The ends lost 5 bases at V and 5 bases at J; junction bases unmatched: 6. The CDR3 is CASSRGLGDNEQFF. The CDR3 bases are TGTGCCAGCAGTAGAGGACTAGGCGACAATGAGCAGTTCTTC.

This chain uses TRBV6-1 with TRBJ1-2; the D is unclear. Looked up from germline, CDR1 is MNHNS and CDR2 is SASEGT. The CDR3 is made up of 13 amino acids. V lost 3 bases to trimming and J lost 8 bases, with 13 bases between them. CDR3 DNA sequence: TGTGCCAGCAGTGATGGGGTTTCGATGGGCTACACCTTC. Its protein product is CASSDGVSMGYTF.

V gene TRBV5-1 combines with J gene TRBJ1-1, with 10 nucleotides matching TRBD1. J was trimmed by 4 bases and V by 3 bases; bases with no gene match: 6. The CDR3 has 15 amino acids. Per the germline V gene, CDR1 is SGHRS and CDR2 is YFSETQ. The CDR3 sequence: CASSWGTGASTEAFF. The DNA for the CDR3 is TGCGCCAGCAGCTGGGGGACAGGGGCGAGCACTGAAGCTTTCTTT.

V usage is TRBV2 and J usage is TRBJ2-1, with 13 positions matching TRBD2. Germline CDR1 and CDR2: SNHLY and FYNNEI. V gave up 6 bases and J gave up 10 bases; unmatched junction bases: 12. The CDR3 spans 16 residues. In DNA form, the CDR3 reads TGTGCCAGCAGGGCACTAGCGGGAGGGCCAGACTCCGAGCAGTTCTTC. Its protein is CASRALAGGPDSEQFF.

This clone was seen a single time. This CDR3 reads CASTIGTSGRETQYF. DNA of the CDR3: TGTGCCAGCACTATAGGGACTAGCGGGAGGGAGACCCAGTACTTC. The rearrangement joins TRBV9 to TRBJ2-5, with 15 bases aligning to TRBD2. The CDR3 loop spans 15 amino acids. Germline assignment: CDR1 SGDLS and CDR2 YYNGEE. Unmatched junction bases numbered 5, after V lost 6 bases and J lost 5 bases.

This clone was counted a single time. V is TRBV11-3 and J is TRBJ2-3, with TRBD2 matching 9 bases. This CDR3 has 15 residues. Germline trimming cut 5 bases from V and 4 bases from J; bases unmatched to any gene: 7. CDR1 and CDR2 from the germline V gene are SGHNT and YENEEA. The CDR3 is CASSLSGSGPDTQYF. In nucleotides, the CDR3 is TGTGCCAGCAGCCTTAGCGGGAGCGGCCCAGATACGCAGTATTTT. The variable domain in full, completed from reference TRBV11-3 and TRBJ2-3, reads EAGVVQSPRYKIIEKKQPVAFWCNPISGHNTLYWYLQNLGQGPELLIRYENEEAVDDSQLPKDRFSAERLKGVDSTLKIQPAELGDSAVYLCASSLSGSGPDTQYFGPGTRLTVL.

This clone was counted a single time. The chain carries TRBV5-4 and TRBJ1-2; no definite D call. The ends were cut back, 0 bases at V and 3 bases at J, with 6 bases in the middle. The germline gives CDR1 SGHNT, CDR2 YYREEE (reference sequence). The CDR3 loop spans 13 amino acids. The CDR3 loop is CASSLDLDYGYTF. CDR3 DNA sequence: TGTGCCAGCAGCTTGGACCTTGACTATGGCTACACCTTC.

V usage is TRBV2 and J usage is TRBJ1-5; TRBD1 agrees at 7 bases. The CDR3 loop spans 13 amino acids. Germline V gene sequence: CDR1 SNHLY, CDR2 FYNNEI. J gave up 9 bases and V 4 bases, and 6 bases lay outside the gene matches. CDR3 coding DNA: TGTGCCAGCAGTGGACAGGGAACCCCGCCCCAGCATTTT. Its translation: CASSGQGTPPQHF. The whole variable domain, filled in from reference TRBV2 and TRBJ1-5, reads EPEVTQTPSHQVTQMGQEVILRCVPISNHLYFYWYRQILGQKVEFLVSFYNNEISEKSEIFDDQFSVERPDGSNFTLKIRSTKLEDSAMYFCASSGQGTPPQHFGDGTRLSIL.

The genes are TRBV7-2 and TRBJ2-7, with D maybe TRBD2 (6 bases). CDR3 length: 14 residues. From germline, CDR1 is SGHTA and CDR2 FQGNSA. V gave up 11 bases and J gave up 5 bases, with 22 bases separating them. For the CDR3, the DNA is TGTGCCGCACAGTTTTTTGGGGGGTCCCACGAGCAGTACTTC. It codes for CAAQFFGGSHEQYF.

The rearrangement links TRBV20-1 to TRBJ1-2, with D hard to call. With 5 bases removed from V and 5 bases from J, the gap between germline ends came to 6 bases. Per the germline V gene, CDR1 is DFQATT and CDR2 is SNEGSKA (reference sequence). This CDR3 is built from 10 residues. The CDR3 nucleotides read TGCAGTGCTGGGGAGTATGGCTACACCTTC. Encoded protein: CSAGEYGYTF.

V and J are TRBV28 and TRBJ2-1; 7 bases are shared with TRBD1. The CDR3 length is 14 residues. Germline-derived CDR1 and CDR2 are MDHEN and SYDVKM. The V and J ends lost 5 bases and 7 bases, in that order; junction bases with no gene match: 8. In DNA form, the CDR3 reads TGTGCCAGCAGTCTCGGGACAGCTCCTAATGAGCAGTTCTTC. Translated: CASSLGTAPNEQFF.

V gene TRBV6-6 combines with J gene TRBJ2-1; D is unclear. The CDR3 has 15 amino acids. The germline V gene has CDR1 MNHNY and CDR2 SVGAGI (reference sequence). V lost 6 bases and J 2 bases, leaving 14 bases between the germline ends. CDR3 region: CASRPNLGPYNEQFF. The CDR3 DNA is TGTGCCAGCAGGCCCAATCTAGGGCCCTACAATGAGCAGTTCTTC.

The chain links TRBV9 to TRBJ2-5, with D perhaps matching TRBD1 (5 bases). This CDR3 contains 14 residues. The ends were cut back, 3 bases at V and 0 bases at J, with 9 bases in the middle. Germline CDR1 reads SGDLS; CDR2 reads YYNGEE. The CDR3 DNA is TGTGCCAGCAGCGCGCAGGGCCACCAAGAGACCCAGTACTTC. It specifies CASSAQGHQETQYF.

The chain employs TRBV7-2 and TRBJ1-1, with no clear D. Between the trimmed V and J ends, which lost 2 bases and 5 bases, there was a span of 9 bases. Germline V gene sequence: CDR1 SGHTA, CDR2 FQGNSA. This CDR3 region has 13 residues. The CDR3 DNA is TGTGCCAGCAGCTTATGGCAGCAGACTGAAGCTTTCTTT. It yields the protein CASSLWQQTEAFF.

J is TRBJ2-2 and V is TRBV29-1, with D perhaps given as TRBD1 or TRBD2 (5 bases each). CDR1 is SQVTM, CDR2 ANQGSEA, per germline. Trimming removed 8 bases at V and 6 bases at J, with 13 bases between. CDR3 length: 12 amino acids. This CDR3 is CSFREGPGELFF. DNA for the CDR3: TGCAGCTTCCGAGAGGGGCCCGGGGAGCTGTTTTTT.